This T cell receptor beta chain appears in the sequencing data of a study of blood T cell repertoires in COVID-19 (dated by TCRdb to about 2020). Looking at the study overall: Samples from collaborators originated in the United States, Italy and Spain and spanned both the acute and convalescent phases of COVID-19. The prospective study material was composed of cDNA or gDNA derived from T cells, B-cell-depleted T cells, or PBMCs. HLA class I and class II types, where available, came from metadata supplied by the sample provider rather than from assay-based typing. The repertoires were released in a freely available public database meant as a resource for research on the immune response to SARS-CoV-2. Nearly every sample came with metadata listing a de-identified subject ID, COVID-19 status, age in years and sex. The dataset comprised deeply sampled blood TCRbeta repertoires from subjects exposed to, actively infected with, or recovered from COVID-19. Samples were obtained from the ongoing ImmuneRACE study (first 160 participants) and from about 1,300 subjects provided by 6 global collaborators. On the study overall, not on this receptor specifically: How much clinical and demographic metadata was included differed by source and by participant, and the metadata was provided uncurated.

Concerning this clone itself: The antigen this receptor binds is unknown. No base-level quality is on record; no much larger clone is a single base apart.

The immunoSEQ Assay, a bias-controlled multiplex PCR, was used to amplify TCRbeta CDR3 regions from genomic DNA. The published analysis was carried out like this. The number of nucleated cells in each sample was estimated from the amplification of reference gene primers within the assay. Sequence reads were collapsed and filtered to measure the absolute abundance of every unique TCRbeta CDR3 rearrangement. Productive Simpson clonality was computed per sample as the square root of Simpson's diversity index over productive rearrangements. Imported from immuneACCESS, the table was reduced by TCRdb to in-frame sequences with V and J called. These copies leave out some clones; in studies compared against another copy, an unresolved V gene accounts for under half, and the cause of the remainder is not known. That table is the source of V, J and clone size, and D and trimming were worked out from the DNA. The sample yields under 250,000 clones; approximately 82% were counted once. Of the sample, about 3.2% is held by the ten largest clones.

Collaborating institutions collected whole blood in K2EDTA tubes following their own protocols. For TCRbeta analysis, collaborators shipped samples in one of three forms: frozen whole blood, isolated PBMCs, or DNA extracted from either of those sample types. The CDR3 has 15 amino acids, counting the end cysteine and phenylalanine. Only CDR3 DNA remains: 45 bases, in frame from the first base. The germline V gene (reference sequence) sets CDR1 to LNHDA and CDR2 to SQIVND. Ends trimmed: V by 6 bases, J by 5 bases; bases unmatched to a gene: 5. Sequencing was carried out using peripheral blood. The V and J segments used are TRBV19 and TRBJ2-1, with TRBD2 identical over 12 junction bases. The TCR comes from a young woman with acute or convalescent COVID-19. The sequence in DNA is TGTGCCAGTAGAAAGAGACTAGCGGGGGACAATGAGCAGTTCTTC. Its protein is CASRKRLAGDNEQFF. Here the CDR3 is joined to the reference TRBV19 and TRBJ2-1 genes, and the full variable domain is: DGGITQSPKYLFRKEGQNVTLSCEQNLNHDAMYWYRQDPGQGLRLIYYSQIVNDFQKGDIAEGYSVSREKKESFPLTVTSAQKNPTAFYLCASRKRLAGDNEQFFGPGTRLTVL.